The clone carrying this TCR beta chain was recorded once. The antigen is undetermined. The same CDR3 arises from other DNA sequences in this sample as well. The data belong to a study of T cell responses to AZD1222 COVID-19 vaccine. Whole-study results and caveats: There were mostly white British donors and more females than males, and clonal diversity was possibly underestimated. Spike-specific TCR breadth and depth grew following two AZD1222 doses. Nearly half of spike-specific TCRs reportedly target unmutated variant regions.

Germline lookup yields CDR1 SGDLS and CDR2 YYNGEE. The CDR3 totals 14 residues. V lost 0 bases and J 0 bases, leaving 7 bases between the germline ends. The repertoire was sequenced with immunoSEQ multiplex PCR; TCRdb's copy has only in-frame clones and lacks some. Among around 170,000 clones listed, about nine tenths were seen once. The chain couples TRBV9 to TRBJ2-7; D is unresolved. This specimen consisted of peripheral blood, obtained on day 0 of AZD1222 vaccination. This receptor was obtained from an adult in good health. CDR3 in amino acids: CASSVDGSSYEQYF. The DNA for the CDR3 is TGTGCCAGCAGCGTAGATGGCAGCTCCTACGAGCAGTACTTC.